This T cell receptor (beta chain) was recorded in a study of OX40 agonist ivuxolimab in advanced cancers. The protocol was immunoSEQ multiplex PCR, while the TCRdb copy is restricted to in-frame clones and leaves out a portion. The data show roughly 49,000 clones, 80% to 90% seen once. Sequenced material: CD4+ or CD8+ T cells sorted from blood, taken in a trial of the OX40 agonist ivuxolimab. The receptor was derived from an adult with an advanced solid tumor such as melanoma, head and neck, liver or kidney cancer.

CDR3 DNA: TGTGCCTGGAGTACAGGGGGCACCTACAATGAGCAGTTCTTC. Its protein is CAWSTGGTYNEQFF. J is TRBJ2-1 and V is TRBV30, with 9 bases matching TRBD1. The trim removed 2 bases at V and 2 bases at J, leaving 1 base unmatched. There are 14 residues in the CDR3. Germline V gene lookup returns CDR1 GTSNPN and CDR2 SVGIG (reference sequence).